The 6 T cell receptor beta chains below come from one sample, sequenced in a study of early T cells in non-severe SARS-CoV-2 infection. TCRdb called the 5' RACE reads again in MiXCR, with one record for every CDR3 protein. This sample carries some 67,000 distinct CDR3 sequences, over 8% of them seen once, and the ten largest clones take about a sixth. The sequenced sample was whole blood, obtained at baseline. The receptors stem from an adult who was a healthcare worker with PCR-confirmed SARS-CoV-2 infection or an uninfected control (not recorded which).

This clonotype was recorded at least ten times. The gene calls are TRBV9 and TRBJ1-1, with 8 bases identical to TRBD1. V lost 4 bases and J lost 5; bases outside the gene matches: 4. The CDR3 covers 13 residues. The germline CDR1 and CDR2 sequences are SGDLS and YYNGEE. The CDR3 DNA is TGTGCCAGCAGCCCACGGACAGGGACTGAAGCTTTCTTT. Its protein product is CASSPRTGTEAFF.

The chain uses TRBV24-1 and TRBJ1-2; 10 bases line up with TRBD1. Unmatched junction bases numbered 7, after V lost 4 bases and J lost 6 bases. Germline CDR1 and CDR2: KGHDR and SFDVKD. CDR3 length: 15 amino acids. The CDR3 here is CATSEPGTGVNGYTF. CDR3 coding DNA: TGTGCCACCAGTGAACCCGGGACAGGGGTTAATGGCTACACCTTC.

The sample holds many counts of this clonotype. Written as DNA, the CDR3 is TGTGCCAGCAGACTCGGACAGGGGAACGGCTACACCTTC. This gives the protein CASRLGQGNGYTF. The chain links TRBV12-3 or TRBV12-4 to TRBJ1-2; 9 bases agree with TRBD1. The junction had 7 bases not matched to a gene; V was cut back by 6 bases and J by 8 bases. The CDR3 is 13 amino acids.

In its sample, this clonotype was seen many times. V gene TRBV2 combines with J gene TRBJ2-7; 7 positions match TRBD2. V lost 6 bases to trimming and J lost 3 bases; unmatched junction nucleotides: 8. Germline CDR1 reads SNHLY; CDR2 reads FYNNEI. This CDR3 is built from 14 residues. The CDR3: CASRGTNWGYEQYF. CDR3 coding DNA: TGTGCCAGCAGAGGGACTAACTGGGGCTACGAGCAGTACTTC.

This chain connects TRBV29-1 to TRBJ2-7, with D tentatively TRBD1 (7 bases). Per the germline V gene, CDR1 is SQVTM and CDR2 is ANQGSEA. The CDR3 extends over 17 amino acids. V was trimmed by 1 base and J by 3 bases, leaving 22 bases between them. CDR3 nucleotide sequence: TGCAGCGTTGAAGCCACCTCTAACAGGGGAGGACACTACGAGCAGTACTTC. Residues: CSVEATSNRGGHYEQYF.

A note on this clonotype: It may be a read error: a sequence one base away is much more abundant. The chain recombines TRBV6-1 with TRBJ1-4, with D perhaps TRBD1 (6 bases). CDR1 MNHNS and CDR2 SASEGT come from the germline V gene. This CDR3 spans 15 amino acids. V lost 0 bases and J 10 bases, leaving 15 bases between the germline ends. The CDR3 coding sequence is TGTGCCAGCAGTGAAGCCCAGGGGTTTTATGTAAAACTGTTTTTT. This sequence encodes CASSEAQGFYVKLFF.